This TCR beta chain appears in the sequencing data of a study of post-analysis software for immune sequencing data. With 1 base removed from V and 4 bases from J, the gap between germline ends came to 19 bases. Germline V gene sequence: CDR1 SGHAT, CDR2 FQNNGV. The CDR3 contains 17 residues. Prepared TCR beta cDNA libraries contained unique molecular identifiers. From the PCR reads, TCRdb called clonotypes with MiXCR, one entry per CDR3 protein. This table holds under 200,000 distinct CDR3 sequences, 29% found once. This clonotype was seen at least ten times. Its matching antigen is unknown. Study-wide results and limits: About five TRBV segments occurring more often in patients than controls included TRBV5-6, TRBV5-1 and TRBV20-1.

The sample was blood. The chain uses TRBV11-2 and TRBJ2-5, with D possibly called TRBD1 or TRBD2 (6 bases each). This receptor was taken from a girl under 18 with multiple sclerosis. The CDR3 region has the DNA TGTGCCAGCAGCTTAGGATCCGGGGGCTCGACCCCAGAGACCCAGTACTTC. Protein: CASSLGSGGSTPETQYF.